These 10 T cell receptor beta chains were all obtained from the same sample, sequenced in a study of response to subunit inactivated influenza vaccine. TCRdb reprocessed the RT-PCR reads with MiXCR, giving one entry per CDR3 protein. Counted here are about half a million distinct CDR3 sequences, roughly 9.8% occurring once; the ten biggest clones make up less than 15%. The input for sequencing was PBMCs from blood, taken 40 to 50 days after vaccination. The receptors originated from a man between 50 and 59 years old who received an inactivated influenza vaccine.

At least ten counts were recorded for this clonotype. The chain carries TRBV12-3 or TRBV12-4 and TRBJ2-2; 7 bases agree with TRBD2. The CDR3 is 14 amino acids. With V trimmed by 7 bases and J by 5 bases, 7 bases remained unmatched. The DNA of the CDR3 is TGTGCCAGCATTGGGGGGGGTCTGACCGGGGAGCTGTTTTTT. Its protein product is CASIGGGLTGELFF.

The chain joins TRBV10-3 to TRBJ2-7, with 8 bases identical to TRBD2. This CDR3 contains 14 residues. V was pared by 8 bases and J by 4 bases, with 10 bases of the junction left unmatched. Germline V gene lookup returns CDR1 ENHRY and CDR2 SYGVKD. This chain's CDR3 is CAIGDGTRLYEQYF. The CDR3 region has the DNA TGTGCCATCGGGGATGGGACTAGACTTTACGAGCAGTACTTC.

This clonotype came up many times. J is TRBJ2-7 and V is TRBV7-2; 9 bases match TRBD1. With 5 bases clipped from V and 3 bases from J, the junction kept 5 bases outside the gene matches. Per the germline V gene, CDR1 is SGHTA and CDR2 is FQGNSA. This CDR3 comprises 14 residues. The CDR3 sequence: CASSGGTGSYEQYF. The CDR3 DNA is TGTGCCAGCAGCGGGGGGACAGGGAGCTACGAGCAGTACTTC.

V usage is TRBV4-1 and J usage is TRBJ2-7; no clear D gene. There are 13 residues in the CDR3. Germline V gene lookup returns CDR1 MGHRA and CDR2 YSYEKL. V lost 1 base and J 2 bases, leaving 6 bases between the germline ends. CDR3 sequence: CASSQVTAYEQYF. The DNA of the CDR3 is TGCGCCAGCAGCCAAGTTACAGCCTACGAGCAGTACTTC.

This clonotype showed up just a few times. The J gene is TRBJ1-2, the V gene TRBV7-2; a weak D match, TRBD1 (6 bases). With 1 base removed from V and 3 bases from J, the gap between germline ends came to 12 bases. Germline CDR1 is SGHTA and CDR2 is FQGNSA. This CDR3 has 15 residues. The DNA for the CDR3 is TGTGCCAGCAGCTTAGTAGTGGGGGCGGACTATGGCTACACCTTC. It encodes CASSLVVGADYGYTF.

This clonotype was found a few times. The chain combines TRBV20-1 with TRBJ2-7; 7 nucleotides agree with TRBD1. Per the germline V gene, CDR1 is DFQATT and CDR2 is SNEGSKA (reference sequence). The J segment lost 6 bases and the V segment lost 7 bases, leaving 12 bases of the junction unmatched. This CDR3 comprises 13 residues. The CDR3 DNA reads as TGCAGTGAGGGGGCTCTCGTCATGGGCGAGCAGTACTTC. It translates to CSEGALVMGEQYF.

This clonotype turned up a few times. This chain uses TRBV20-1 with TRBJ2-7, with D tentatively TRBD1 (6 bases). Per germline, CDR1 DFQATT and CDR2 SNEGSKA (reference sequence). V lost 0 bases, J lost 3 bases, and 15 bases lay in between. The CDR3 is 15 residues long. CDR3 bases: TGCAGTGCTAGAGATCGGGGCAGGGGCCTCTACGAGCAGTACTTC. Translated, it gives CSARDRGRGLYEQYF.

This clonotype was detected ten times or more. The CDR3 spells CSASWRVAEAFF. The CDR3 nucleotides read TGCAGTGCTAGTTGGAGGGTGGCTGAAGCTTTCTTT. The chain uses TRBV20-1 and TRBJ1-1; no reliable D call. This CDR3 is built from 12 residues. Germline-derived CDR1 and CDR2 are DFQATT and SNEGSKA (reference sequence). V lost 3 bases to trimming and J lost 6 bases, with 11 bases between them.

In this sample, this clonotype turned up many times. The rearrangement joins TRBV2 to TRBJ2-2; D not certain. Germline CDR1 is SNHLY and CDR2 is FYNNEI. There are 14 residues in the CDR3. The ends were cut back, 6 bases at V and 0 bases at J, with 8 bases in the middle. The CDR3 sequence: CASRRTTNTGELFF. In nucleotides, the CDR3 is TGTGCCAGCAGAAGGACGACGAACACCGGGGAGCTGTTTTTT.

A note on this clonotype: Just one base apart from a much larger clone, this may be a read error. This rearrangement joins TRBV5-1 to TRBJ2-7, with TRBD1 identical over 7 bases. CDR3 length equals 14 residues. J lost 3 bases, V lost 4 bases, and 7 bases had no gene match. Germline V gene lookup returns CDR1 SGHRS and CDR2 YFSETQ. The CDR3 sequence: CASSAGSGGYEQYF. In DNA, the CDR3 is TGCGCCAGCAGCGCTGGGTCAGGGGGCTACGAGCAGTACTTC.